Listed below are T cell receptor beta chains from one sample, sequenced in a study of shared clonotypes between healthy human individuals. The protocol was immunoSEQ multiplex PCR, while the TCRdb copy is restricted to in-frame clones and leaves out a portion. Of around 620,000 clones in the sample, around 96% were seen once. The specimen sequenced was naive CD8+ T cells sorted from blood. The receptors here all came from a young woman in good health. The CDR3 runs from the conserved cysteine through the conserved F or W. Fields, in order: clone size, D gene, J gene, V gene, CDR3 protein, CDR3 DNA. A D gene is named only where the DNA matches it firmly. Clone size is not always given. Where it is, it says once, few, many or a class for expanded clones.

NA,TRBD1,TRBJ2-7,TRBV5-8,CASSLVFRGTGTPYEQYF,TGTGCCAGCAGCTTGGTATTTCGTGGGACAGGGACCCCCTACGAGCAGTACTTC
NA,NA,TRBJ2-3,TRBV28,CASSLGGLALGDTQYF,TGTGCCAGCAGTTTGGGGGGTCTAGCATTGGGAGATACGCAGTATTTT
NA,NA,TRBJ2-5,TRBV19,CASSTLPDETQYF,TGTGCCAGTAGTACCCTGCCCGATGAGACCCAGTACTTC
NA,NA,TRBJ2-3,TRBV9,CASSVGSSHTDTQYF,TGTGCCAGCAGCGTAGGGAGTAGCCACACAGATACGCAGTATTTT
NA,NA,TRBJ1-2,TRBV4-1,CASSQVWAGANYGYTF,TGCGCCAGCAGCCAAGTCTGGGCAGGGGCAAACTATGGCTACACCTTC
NA,NA,TRBJ1-1,TRBV2,CASSDDGVEAFF,TGTGCCAGCAGCGACGATGGGGTTGAAGCTTTCTTT
once,NA,TRBJ2-1,TRBV19,CASSLARGVGEQFF,TGTGCCAGTAGCCTAGCGAGGGGGGTTGGTGAGCAGTTCTTC
NA,NA,TRBJ1-5,TRBV28,CASSFEELGQPQHF,TGTGCCAGCAGTTTCGAGGAATTGGGTCAGCCCCAGCATTTT
NA,TRBD2,TRBJ2-1,TRBV6-5,CASSYSRGLAGNEQFF,TGTGCCAGCAGTTACTCGCGGGGACTAGCGGGCAATGAGCAGTTCTTC
NA,NA,TRBJ2-3,TRBV19,CASSIDSRRGDTQYF,TGTGCCAGTAGTATAGATTCGAGGCGGGGAGATACGCAGTATTTT
NA,NA,TRBJ2-1,TRBV30,CAWSPPPWGRTNPYGGGNEQFF,TGTGCCTGGAGTCCACCACCGTGGGGGAGGACTAACCCATATGGGGGAGGCAATGAGCAGTTCTTC
NA,NA,TRBJ2-5,TRBV6-1,CASSEEEVGRGAATQYF,TGTGCCAGCAGTGAAGAGGAAGTGGGCAGGGGGGCGGCGACCCAGTACTTC
NA,NA,TRBJ2-5,TRBV5-6,CASSRVGTAQETQYF,TGTGCCAGCAGCCGAGTTGGGACTGCACAAGAGACCCAGTACTTC
once,NA,TRBJ2-1,TRBV19,CASSMWFGQFF,TGTGCCAGTAGTATGTGGTTCGGGCAGTTCTTC
NA,TRBD2,TRBJ2-1,TRBV5-1,CASSLVAGGSYNEQFF,TGCGCCAGCAGCTTGGTGGCGGGAGGGTCCTACAATGAGCAGTTCTTC
NA,NA,TRBJ1-2,TRBV29-1,CSVVREDTLYGYTF,TGCAGCGTTGTGAGGGAGGACACCCTCTATGGCTACACCTTC
once,NA,TRBJ1-4,TRBV28,CASTLRATGEKLFF,TGTGCCAGCACCCTCCGGGCGACGGGGGAAAAACTGTTTTTT
NA,NA,TRBJ2-7,TRBV28,CASSSGTATFSYEQYF,TGTGCCAGCAGTTCCGGGACGGCAACTTTCTCCTACGAGCAGTACTTC
NA,TRBD1,TRBJ2-7,TRBV2,CASIEQGAYEQYF,TGTGCCAGCATCGAACAGGGGGCCTACGAGCAGTACTTC
NA,NA,TRBJ2-1,TRBV2,CASSVLASSYNEQFF,TGTGCCAGCAGTGTGTTAGCGAGCTCCTACAATGAGCAGTTCTTC
NA,NA,TRBJ2-7,TRBV28,CASSLYRGGYEQYF,TGTGCCAGCAGTTTATATCGGGGCGGCTACGAGCAGTACTTC
NA,TRBD2,TRBJ2-7,TRBV6-5,CASSYGGSGYEQYF,TGTGCCAGCAGTTACGGCGGGAGTGGGTACGAGCAGTACTTC
few,NA,TRBJ1-5,TRBV30,CAFRQGMQPQHF,TGTGCCTTCAGGCAGGGTATGCAGCCCCAGCATTTT
NA,NA,TRBJ2-1,TRBV19,CASSDNPETVSYNEQFF,TGTGCCAGTAGTGATAATCCCGAGACCGTCTCCTACAATGAGCAGTTCTTC
NA,TRBD2,TRBJ2-2,TRBV5-4,CASSKGTSRSTGELFF,TGTGCCAGCAGCAAAGGGACTAGCCGTAGCACCGGGGAGCTGTTTTTT
NA,NA,TRBJ1-4,TRBV15,CATSSSGLANEKLFF,TGTGCCACCAGCAGTTCCGGGTTAGCTAATGAAAAACTGTTTTTT
NA,NA,TRBJ2-1,TRBV19,CASSSVGEQFF,TGTGCCAGCAGCTCCGTGGGTGAGCAGTTCTTC
NA,NA,TRBJ2-5,TRBV5-6,CASSLGATGGETQYF,TGTGCCAGCAGCTTGGGGGCAACAGGAGGAGAGACCCAGTACTTC
NA,TRBD1,TRBJ2-2,TRBV19,CASSMGQPSTGELFF,TGTGCCAGTAGTATGGGACAGCCAAGTACCGGGGAGCTGTTTTTT
NA,NA,TRBJ2-7,TRBV27,CASSFRFGEQYF,TGTGCCAGCAGTTTCAGGTTTGGCGAGCAGTACTTC
NA,TRBD1,TRBJ2-7,TRBV5-4,CASSKTGDRYEQYF,TGTGCCAGCAGCAAGACAGGGGATCGGTACGAGCAGTACTTC
NA,NA,TRBJ2-7,TRBV7-2,CASSPSRGSYEQYF,TGTGCCAGCAGCCCCTCCAGGGGCTCCTACGAGCAGTACTTC
NA,TRBD2,TRBJ2-2,TRBV19,CASSVGLAGVSSGELFF,TGTGCCAGTAGCGTGGGACTAGCGGGAGTATCTTCCGGGGAGCTGTTTTTT
NA,NA,TRBJ2-7,TRBV9,CASSVTLGEQYF,TGTGCCAGCAGCGTAACCCTGGGGGAGCAGTACTTC
NA,TRBD1,TRBJ1-3,TRBV5-6,CASSWDRGNTIYF,TGTGCCAGCAGCTGGGACAGGGGAAACACCATATATTTT
NA,NA,TRBJ1-5,TRBV6-1,CASSEKAVEQPQHF,TGTGCCAGCAGTGAAAAGGCCGTCGAACAGCCCCAGCATTTT
NA,NA,TRBJ1-2,TRBV5-4,CASSLGQFQHGYTF,TGTGCCAGCAGCTTGGGACAGTTTCAGCATGGCTACACCTTC
NA,NA,TRBJ2-2,TRBV28,CASSADFVNTGELFF,TGTGCCAGCAGTGCCGATTTCGTTAACACCGGGGAGCTGTTTTTT
NA,TRBD1,TRBJ2-2,TRBV13,CASSSTGDGTGELFF,TGTGCCAGCAGTAGTACAGGGGATGGTACCGGGGAGCTGTTTTTT
once,TRBD2,TRBJ2-7,TRBV27,CASSFGTSYEQYF,TGTGCCAGCAGTTTCGGGACTAGTTACGAGCAGTACTTC
NA,NA,TRBJ1-2,TRBV4-1,CASSLPGTDYGYTF,TGCGCCAGCAGCTTACCCGGGACGGACTATGGCTACACCTTC
NA,NA,TRBJ2-1,TRBV13,CASSNSLLESEQFF,TGTGCCAGCAGCAACTCCTTACTAGAGAGTGAGCAGTTCTTC